Below are 10 T cell receptor beta chains sequenced from a single sample in a study of blood T cell repertoires in COVID-19 (dated by TCRdb to the early 2020s). Receptors were amplified or captured by the immunoSEQ multiplex PCR assay. TCRdb took over this immuneACCESS table, retaining in-frame rearrangements with V and J assigned. Such tables are incomplete; in checked studies, under half of the missing clones stem from an unresolved V gene, and the remainder is unexplained. This sample lists under 250,000 clones; approximately 81% were detected once. Of the sample, approximately 5.1% is held by the ten largest clones. Source material: peripheral blood. These receptors all stem from an older woman who had recovered from COVID-19.

The J gene is TRBJ2-1, the V gene TRBV4-2; 10 positions match TRBD2. The CDR3 covers 16 residues. CDR1 is LGHNA and CDR2 is YNFKEQ in the germline V gene. Trimming removed 2 bases from V and 2 bases from J; junction bases left unmatched: 3. Written as DNA, the CDR3 is TGTGCCAGCAGCCAACCAACTAGCGGGACCTACAATGAGCAGTTCTTC. Translating gives CASSQPTSGTYNEQFF.

The gene calls are TRBV4-2 and TRBJ1-1; the match to TRBD1 covers 12 bases. In germline, CDR1 is LGHNA, CDR2 YNFKEQ. The CDR3 has 18 amino acids. V was clipped by 3 bases and J by 1 base; unmatched bases: 9. CDR3 protein: CASSQLPGQGAGNTEAFF. Written as DNA, the CDR3 is TGTGCCAGCAGCCAGCTGCCGGGACAGGGGGCCGGGAACACTGAAGCTTTCTTT.

The chain links TRBV4-3 to TRBJ2-5, with a possible D match to TRBD1 (6 bases). The germline V gene has CDR1 LGHNA and CDR2 YSLEER. The CDR3 sequence is 13 residues long. V lost 4 bases and J lost 1, with 7 bases in between. CDR3 in amino acids: CASSRDTQETQYF. The CDR3 DNA reads TGCGCCAGCAGCCGGGACACCCAAGAGACCCAGTACTTC.

The rearrangement links TRBV15 to TRBJ1-5; D not certain. There are 13 residues in the CDR3. Germline CDR1 LNHNV, CDR2 YYDKDF (reference sequence). V lost 10 bases to trimming and J lost 1 base, with 11 bases between them. CDR3 sequence: CASSGGSNQPQHF. In nucleotides, the CDR3 is TGTGCCAGTAGCGGCGGGAGCAATCAGCCCCAGCATTTT.

The chain recombines TRBV19 with TRBJ1-2; 7 bases map to TRBD1. CDR1 and CDR2 (germline): LNHDA, SQIVND (reference sequence). The trim removed 8 bases at V and 5 bases at J, leaving 17 bases unmatched. The CDR3 length is 16 residues. The CDR3 region is CASRTQGAGGRYGYTF. The CDR3 bases are TGTGCCAGTCGAACCCAAGGGGCAGGGGGAAGGTATGGCTACACCTTC. Using reference TRBV19 and TRBJ1-2 for the parts outside the CDR3, the full variable domain is DGGITQSPKYLFRKEGQNVTLSCEQNLNHDAMYWYRQDPGQGLRLIYYSQIVNDFQKGDIAEGYSVSREKKESFPLTVTSAQKNPTAFYLCASRTQGAGGRYGYTFGSGTRLTVV.

This chain uses TRBV7-9 with TRBJ2-4; D is perhaps TRBD1 (6 bases). The CDR3 is 14 residues long. V was clipped by 4 bases and J by 1 base, with 8 bases between them. The germline V gene encodes CDR1 SEHNR and CDR2 FQNEAQ (reference sequence). For the CDR3, the DNA is TGTGCCAGCAGCTCGCAGGGGGCCAAAAACATTCAGTACTTC. As protein: CASSSQGAKNIQYF. Drawing the rest from reference TRBV7-9 and TRBJ2-4, the complete variable domain is DTGVSQNPRHKITKRGQNVTFRCDPISEHNRLYWYRQTLGQGPEFLTYFQNEAQLEKSRLLSDRFSAERPKGSFSTLEIQRTEQGDSAMYLCASSSQGAKNIQYFGAGTRLSVL.

The chain couples TRBV30 to TRBJ1-2; possibly TRBD1 for D (6 bases). The CDR3 totals 13 residues. Germline CDR1 GTSNPN, CDR2 SVGIG (reference sequence). Trimming pared 7 bases from V and 4 bases from J, leaving 16 bases between. CDR3 bases: TGTGCCTCACCTCGGGGGGCTGGCTATGGCTACACCTTC. It specifies CASPRGAGYGYTF.

The gene calls are TRBV10-3 and TRBJ1-2, with TRBD1 matching 9 bases. V trimming: 2 bases; J trimming: 6 bases; junction bases outside the gene matches: 4. CDR3 length: 14 amino acids. Looked up from germline, CDR1 is ENHRY and CDR2 is SYGVKD. CDR3: CAISEAGTGNGYTF. CDR3 nucleotide sequence: TGTGCCATCAGTGAGGCCGGGACAGGGAATGGCTACACCTTC.

The rearrangement joins TRBV2 to TRBJ2-7, with a possible D match to TRBD2 (6 bases). The germline V and J ends were trimmed by 8 bases and 4 bases, with 21 bases remaining between them. CDR1 and CDR2 from the germline V gene are SNHLY and FYNNEI. The length of the CDR3 is 15 residues. This CDR3 is CASSIEWRGRYEQYF. The CDR3 DNA reads TGTGCCAGCTCCATAGAGTGGAGGGGCCGGTACGAGCAGTACTTC.

The rearrangement links TRBV19 to TRBJ2-7, with TRBD2 as a possible D gene (7 bases). V was cut by 1 base and J by 3 bases, with 13 bases left in between. The CDR3 runs to 15 residues. Germline values: CDR1 LNHDA, CDR2 SQIVND (reference sequence). CDR3: CASSIVSGGLYEQYF. CDR3 DNA sequence: TGTGCCAGTAGTATAGTTTCGGGGGGCCTCTACGAGCAGTACTTC.